Below are 17 T cell receptor beta chains sequenced from a single sample in a study of blood T cell repertoires in COVID-19. Sequencing was performed with immunoSEQ multiplex PCR; in TCRdb, only in-frame clones are kept and a portion is missing. The sample has 330,000 or so clones, around nine tenths seen once. The sequenced sample was PBMCs or T cells enriched from blood (not recorded which). The origin of the receptors is a woman under 40 who had been exposed to COVID-19.

The J gene is TRBJ1-1, the V gene TRBV3-1 (or the pseudogene TRBV3-2); D not resolved. The ends were cut back, 5 bases at V and 0 bases at J, with 10 bases in the middle. CDR1 is LGHDT, CDR2 YNNKEL, per germline (reference sequence). The CDR3 is 14 amino acids. The chain's CDR3 is CASSSGLLNTEAFF. The CDR3 region has the DNA TGTGCCAGCAGCTCAGGACTGCTGAACACTGAAGCTTTCTTT.

CDR3 in amino acids: CASSIDLSGAGELFF. CDR3 DNA: TGTGCCAGTAGTATAGATTTATCGGGTGCCGGGGAGCTGTTTTTT. This chain connects TRBV19 to TRBJ2-2; D ambiguous. With 0 bases removed from V and 6 bases from J, the gap between germline ends came to 11 bases. This CDR3 contains 15 residues. Germline V lookup: CDR1 LNHDA, CDR2 SQIVND (reference sequence).

The chain employs TRBV5-4 and TRBJ2-1, with TRBD2 matching 11 bases. The CDR3 totals 15 residues. The V gene end was trimmed by 4 bases and the J gene end by 7 bases; junction bases not matched to a gene: 7. CDR1 is SGHNT and CDR2 is YYREEE in the germline V gene (reference sequence). The CDR3 is CASSPTSGSGNEQFF. DNA for the CDR3: TGTGCCAGCAGCCCTACTAGCGGGAGTGGGAATGAGCAGTTCTTC.

V and J are TRBV18 and TRBJ2-1; TRBD2 aligns across 7 bases. V dropped 2 bases and J dropped 5; count of bases not matched to a gene: 3. In germline, CDR1 is KGHSH, CDR2 LQKENI. This CDR3 has 14 amino acids. The DNA of the CDR3 is TGTGCCAGCTCACCAACCAGCGGGGACAATGAGCAGTTCTTC. It encodes CASSPTSGDNEQFF.

This sequence joins TRBV27 and TRBJ2-3, with TRBD2 as a possible D gene (5 bases). Trimming took 3 bases from V and 2 from J, leaving 15 bases between them. Germline-derived CDR1 and CDR2 are MNHEY and SMNVEV (reference sequence). The CDR3 covers 16 residues. The CDR3 here is CASSFSTRRATDTQYF. DNA of the CDR3: TGTGCCAGCAGTTTCTCGACCCGGCGGGCCACAGATACGCAGTATTTT.

The rearrangement joins TRBV2 to TRBJ1-4, with 9 bases identical to TRBD1. Germline CDR1 SNHLY, CDR2 FYNNEI. The CDR3 runs to 14 residues. V lost 5 bases, J lost 5 bases, and 3 bases stayed unmatched. The CDR3 sequence: CASSLDRGNEKLFF. The CDR3 nucleotides are TGTGCCAGCAGTCTCGACAGGGGGAATGAAAAACTGTTTTTT.

This chain connects TRBV19 to TRBJ1-3, with a weak D call TRBD1 (5 bases). V lost 7 bases, J lost 5 bases, and 18 bases lay in between. In germline, CDR1 is LNHDA, CDR2 SQIVND (reference sequence). This CDR3 spans 15 amino acids. This CDR3 reads CASTDLGGTRNTIYF. The CDR3 nucleotides are TGTGCCAGTACCGACCTGGGGGGAACGAGAAACACCATATATTTT.

This sequence joins TRBV12-3 or TRBV12-4 and TRBJ1-5; 8 bases agree with TRBD1. Unmatched junction bases numbered 6, after V lost 8 bases and J lost 6 bases. This CDR3 is built from 13 residues. The CDR3: CASSGGAVQPQHF. The CDR3 region has the DNA TGTGCCAGCTCAGGGGGCGCGGTTCAGCCCCAGCATTTT.

This clone has just a few counts. The chain uses TRBV12-5 and TRBJ1-2, with 9 bases fitting TRBD1. Per the germline V gene, CDR1 is LGHNT and CDR2 is FRNRAP. V shed 6 bases and J 9 bases; nucleotides not matched to a gene: 20. This CDR3 contains 17 residues. CDR3 in amino acids: CASGQPDLTGGAGSYTF. Here the CDR3 DNA reads TGTGCTAGTGGCCAACCCGACCTCACAGGGGGCGCTGGAAGCTACACCTTC.

The chain uses TRBV6-5 and TRBJ2-3; 10 nucleotides match TRBD1. Trimming took 4 bases from V and 4 from J; bases not matched to a gene: 8. CDR3 length equals 16 residues. Germline lookup yields CDR1 MNHEY and CDR2 SVGAGI. The CDR3, as DNA: TGTGCCAGCAGTTCGGGACAGGGGTTGTTGGCAGATACGCAGTATTTT. Translated: CASSSGQGLLADTQYF.

This clone was counted only a few times. This chain links TRBV7-8 with TRBJ1-5; 9 positions agree with TRBD1. Germline V CDR1 and CDR2: SGHVS, FQNEAQ. Trimming removed 5 bases from V and 7 bases from J; junction bases left unmatched: 6. The CDR3 covers 14 residues. CDR3 sequence: CASSLGQGGQPQHF. The CDR3 nucleotides read TGTGCCAGCAGCCTGGGACAGGGCGGGCAGCCCCAGCATTTT.

The V call is TRBV19, the J call TRBJ2-5; TRBD2 is a possible D gene (5 bases). V lost 7 bases and J lost 4, with 10 bases in between. Germline CDR1 LNHDA, CDR2 SQIVND (reference sequence). CDR3 length: 12 amino acids. This chain's CDR3 is CASTAGTETQYF. The CDR3 DNA follows: TGTGCCAGTACGGCGGGTACAGAGACCCAGTACTTC. Filled out from reference TRBV19 and TRBJ2-5, the complete variable domain reads DGGITQSPKYLFRKEGQNVTLSCEQNLNHDAMYWYRQDPGQGLRLIYYSQIVNDFQKGDIAEGYSVSREKKESFPLTVTSAQKNPTAFYLCASTAGTETQYFGPGTRLLVL.

J is TRBJ1-1 and V is TRBV19; no definite D call. The germline V gene has CDR1 LNHDA and CDR2 SQIVND (reference sequence). Trimming pared 6 bases from V and 5 bases from J, leaving 10 bases between. The CDR3 consists of 12 residues. CDR3 DNA sequence: TGTGCCAGTAGGATGGGCGGGACTGAAGCTTTCTTT. Amino acids: CASRMGGTEAFF.

In this sample, this clone turned up once. This chain joins TRBV30 and TRBJ2-1, with 7 bases aligning to TRBD2. The CDR3 totals 12 residues. Germline-derived CDR1 and CDR2 are GTSNPN and SVGIG (reference sequence). With 8 bases clipped from V and 8 bases from J, the junction kept 9 bases outside the gene matches. In nucleotides, the CDR3 is TGTGCCCGCGGGTGGGGGGGTGATGAGCAGTTCTTC. Encoded protein: CARGWGGDEQFF.

The chain joins TRBV27 to TRBJ2-1; no reliable D call. V lost 6 bases and J 8 bases, leaving 11 bases between the germline ends. Germline assignment: CDR1 MNHEY and CDR2 SMNVEV (reference sequence). The CDR3 is 12 residues long. The CDR3, as DNA: TGTGCCAGCAGAACATTGTTGGATGAGCAGTTCTTC. This translates into CASRTLLDEQFF.

The V call is TRBV5-4, the J call TRBJ2-7; TRBD2 aligns across 9 bases. CDR1 SGHNT and CDR2 YYREEE come from the germline V gene (reference sequence). The CDR3 extends over 19 amino acids. Trimming took 0 bases from V and 0 from J; bases not matched to a gene: 13. CDR3 DNA sequence: TGTGCCAGCAGCTTGGGTGTGGGACTAGCCTTACTACGCTCCTACGAGCAGTACTTC. It encodes CASSLGVGLALLRSYEQYF.

The chain carries TRBV27 and TRBJ2-2, with TRBD2 identical over 9 bases. Germline loops: CDR1 MNHEY, CDR2 SMNVEV (reference sequence). This CDR3 is built from 17 residues. Trimming removed 2 bases from V and 3 bases from J; junction bases left unmatched: 7. CDR3 coding DNA: TGTGCCAGCAGTTTAGGACTAGCGATAGACTACACCGGGGAGCTGTTTTTT. Its protein product is CASSLGLAIDYTGELFF.